A single sample is the source of the 18 T cell receptor beta chains below, sequenced in a study of neurological immune-mediated disorders. One entry per CDR3 protein, called by TCRdb with MiXCR from the 5' RACE reads. The data contain approximately 82,000 distinct CDR3 sequences, 2% to 3% of them singletons. Material: PBMCs. Receptor source: a woman in her 30s with multiple sclerosis.

The gene calls are TRBV24-1 and TRBJ1-5; TRBD1 agrees at 8 bases. The CDR3 runs 15 residues. The germline V gene has CDR1 KGHDR and CDR2 SFDVKD. J gave up 6 bases and V 5 bases, and 8 bases lay outside the gene matches. This CDR3 is CATSAAGGSRQPQHF. In nucleotides, the CDR3 is TGTGCCACCAGTGCGGCAGGGGGCTCGCGTCAGCCCCAGCATTTT.

This clonotype was seen more than once but under ten times. A much larger clone differs by one base, so this may be a read error. The chain uses TRBV29-1 and TRBJ1-1; D is undetermined. Germline values: CDR1 SQVTM, CDR2 ANQGSEA. The length of the CDR3 is 12 residues. The V and J ends lost 2 bases and 1 base respectively, with 5 bases between them. The CDR3 nucleotides read TGCAGCGTTGAAAAGCAGAACACTGAAGCTTTCTTT. Its translation is CSVEKQNTEAFF. Based on the CDR3 plus reference TRBV29-1 and TRBJ1-1, the full variable domain is SAVISQKPSRDICQRGTSLTIQCQVDSQVTMMFWYRQQPGQSLTLIATANQGSEATYESGFVIDKFPISRPNLTFSTLTVSNMSPEDSSIYLCSVEKQNTEAFFGQGTRLTVV.

This clonotype was recorded many times. The chain is built from TRBV6-6 and TRBJ2-7; 10 bases line up with TRBD2. The junction had 4 bases not matched to a gene; V was cut back by 6 bases and J by 8 bases. This CDR3 is built from 12 residues. Germline lookup yields CDR1 MNHNY and CDR2 SVGAGI (reference sequence). DNA for the CDR3: TGTGCCAGCAGAGAACTAGCGGGAAAGCAGTACTTC. Translating gives CASRELAGKQYF.

This clonotype was counted at least ten times. This chain links TRBV6-2 or TRBV6-3 with TRBJ2-7, with a possible D match to TRBD1 (5 bases). The germline V and J ends were trimmed by 8 bases and 1 base, with 9 bases remaining between them. The CDR3 is 12 amino acids. Germline-derived CDR1 and CDR2 are MNHEY and SVGEGT. The CDR3 nucleotides are TGTGCCAGCGGCCAGGGTTCCTACGAGCAGTACTTC. Amino acid sequence: CASGQGSYEQYF.

In this sample, this clonotype turned up many times. The CDR3 protein is CSVQTSGSGETQYF. The CDR3 DNA reads TGCAGCGTACAGACTAGCGGGAGCGGAGAGACCCAGTACTTC. J is TRBJ2-5 and V is TRBV29-1; 12 bases are shared with TRBD2. The V gene's germline CDR1 is SQVTM and CDR2 ANQGSEA. This CDR3 is built from 14 residues. V trimming: 6 bases; J trimming: 4 bases; junction bases outside the gene matches: 6. Full variable domain (remainder filled in from reference TRBV29-1 and TRBJ2-5): SAVISQKPSRDICQRGTSLTIQCQVDSQVTMMFWYRQQPGQSLTLIATANQGSEATYESGFVIDKFPISRPNLTFSTLTVSNMSPEDSSIYLCSVQTSGSGETQYFGPGTRLLVL.

The table lists this clonotype with many counts. V is TRBV20-1 and J is TRBJ2-1, with D perhaps TRBD1 or TRBD2 (5 bases each). From germline, CDR1 is DFQATT and CDR2 SNEGSKA (reference sequence). The CDR3 length is 16 residues. The V end was cut by 5 bases, the J end by 7 bases, with 24 bases between. DNA of the CDR3: TGCAGTGCTGTCGACCCCGGGACGAGTTTAGGGAATGAGCAGTTCTTC. Translation: CSAVDPGTSLGNEQFF.

This clonotype was found many times. V usage is TRBV5-1 and J usage is TRBJ1-2; the D is unclear. The germline V gene encodes CDR1 SGHRS and CDR2 YFSETQ. V was cut by 4 bases and J by 6 bases, with 19 bases left in between. This CDR3 is 15 amino acids long. In DNA, the CDR3 is TGCGCCAGCAGCCATGGAAACCTGTACAGCAATGGCTACACCTTC. Protein: CASSHGNLYSNGYTF. Variable domain in full (rest from reference TRBV5-1 and TRBJ1-2): KAGVTQTPRYLIKTRGQQVTLSCSPISGHRSVSWYQQTPGQGLQFLFEYFSETQRNKGNFPGRFSGRQFSNSRSEMNVSTLELGDSALYLCASSHGNLYSNGYTFGSGTRLTVV.

This clonotype appeared a few times. The chain is built from TRBV6-2 or TRBV6-3 and TRBJ2-2; 11 bases match TRBD2. Germline values: CDR1 MNHEY, CDR2 SVGEGT. With V trimmed by 6 bases and J by 6 bases, 3 bases remained unmatched. The CDR3 length is 14 residues. The chain's CDR3 is CASSLLAGAGELFF. CDR3 bases: TGTGCCAGCAGCTTACTAGCGGGAGCCGGGGAGCTGTTTTTT.

This clonotype showed up many times. V and J are TRBV7-2 and TRBJ2-1, with TRBD2 matching 12 bases. CDR1 is SGHTA, CDR2 FQGNSA, per germline. Losses at the gene ends were 6 bases for V and 8 bases for J; bases not matched to a gene: 11. CDR3 length equals 16 residues. The CDR3 loop reads CASRYIASGRVDEQFF. CDR3 DNA sequence: TGTGCCAGCAGATATATCGCTAGCGGGAGGGTTGATGAGCAGTTCTTC.

This clonotype was detected only a few times. Given a much more abundant clone one base away, this may be a read error. The gene calls are TRBV6-2 or TRBV6-3 and TRBJ1-5, with a weak D call TRBD1 (5 bases). The germline V gene has CDR1 MNHEY and CDR2 SVGEGT. The CDR3 is 14 amino acids. The CDR3 region has the DNA TGTGCCAGCAGTTACGGGGGGGTCCATCAGCACCAGCATTTT. Translated, it gives CASSYGGVHQHQHF.

This clonotype occurred many times. The V and J genes are TRBV5-1 and TRBJ1-1; D unresolved. The CDR3 totals 14 residues. The V gene's germline CDR1 is SGHRS and CDR2 YFSETQ. Trimming removed 0 bases at V and 4 bases at J, with 10 bases between. The chain's CDR3 is CASSLGTEATEAFF. The CDR3 DNA reads TGCGCCAGCAGCTTGGGGACCGAGGCCACTGAAGCTTTCTTT.

This clonotype was seen ten or more times. The gene calls are TRBV7-9 and TRBJ2-1; D is ambiguous. In germline, CDR1 is SEHNR, CDR2 FQNEAQ (reference sequence). V shed 2 bases and J shed 4 bases, with 12 bases lying between them. The CDR3 is 15 residues long. CDR3 nucleotides: TGTGCCAGCAGCTTATCCCTAAGCGTTTACAATGAGCAGTTCTTC. Amino acid sequence: CASSLSLSVYNEQFF.

This clonotype was recorded at least ten times. This rearrangement joins TRBV10-1 to TRBJ2-1; 9 nucleotides line up with TRBD1. Per the germline V gene, CDR1 is WNHNN and CDR2 is SYGVQD (reference sequence). This CDR3 is 17 amino acids long. The J segment lost 8 bases and the V segment lost 3 bases, leaving 14 bases of the junction unmatched. The CDR3 bases are TGCGCCAGCAGTGACCCTAGAGGTGGGACAGGGATGGATGAGCAGTTCTTC. Translation: CASSDPRGGTGMDEQFF.

Notes on this clonotype: This may arise from a read error, as a much more abundant clone is one base away. The conserved phenylalanine or tryptophan normally closing the CDR3 is absent here, so this likely arose from a read error. The chain uses TRBV6-5 and TRBJ1-2; the D is unclear. The CDR3 loop spans 15 amino acids. The germline CDR1 and CDR2 sequences are MNHEY and SVGAGI. The V gene lost 5 bases and the J gene lost 3 bases, with 16 bases spanning the gap. CDR3 DNA sequence: TGTGCCAGCAGTACGTCTTCGGGGTCTGACTATGGCTACACCTGC. The encoded protein is CASSTSSGSDYGYTC.

At least ten counts were recorded for this clonotype. This chain links TRBV6-5 with TRBJ2-3; 9 bases align to TRBD2. This CDR3 has 12 residues. V was clipped by 5 bases and J by 9 bases; unmatched bases: 3. CDR1 and CDR2 from the germline V gene are MNHEY and SVGAGI. CDR3 coding DNA: TGTGCCAGCAGTCCGGGACTAGCAACGCAGTATTTT. As protein: CASSPGLATQYF.

This clonotype was detected ten times or more. The chain links TRBV12-3 or TRBV12-4 to TRBJ2-7; 9 nucleotides match TRBD1. With V trimmed by 6 bases and J by 6 bases, 9 bases remained unmatched. The CDR3 contains 14 residues. The CDR3 reads CASRMGQGGREQYF. Written as DNA, the CDR3 is TGTGCCAGCAGGATGGGACAGGGTGGGCGCGAGCAGTACTTC.

This chain links TRBV7-9 with TRBJ2-2; D possibly corresponds to TRBD2 (5 bases). CDR3 length equals 15 residues. The germline V gene encodes CDR1 SEHNR and CDR2 FQNEAQ (reference sequence). V dropped 5 bases and J dropped 1 base, with 11 bases sitting between them. The CDR3 coding sequence is TGTGCCAGCAGCCACTCGGGAAAGAACACCGGGGAGCTGTTTTTT. Translating it yields CASSHSGKNTGELFF.

The CDR3 spells CASSPRQGTEKLFF. In DNA form, the CDR3 reads TGTGCCAGCAGCCCGAGACAGGGTACAGAAAAACTGTTTTTT. The rearrangement links TRBV7-2 to TRBJ1-4, with TRBD1 matching over 7 bases. The V and J ends lost 5 bases and 8 bases, in that order; junction bases with no gene match: 8. Germline V lookup: CDR1 SGHTA, CDR2 FQGNSA. This CDR3 has 14 amino acids. The whole variable domain, filled in from reference TRBV7-2 and TRBJ1-4, reads GAGVSQSPSNKVTEKGKDVELRCDPISGHTALYWYRQSLGQGLEFLIYFQGNSAPDKSGLPSDRFSAERTGGSVSTLTIQRTQQEDSAVYLCASSPRQGTEKLFFGSGTQLSVL.